This T cell receptor (beta chain) was profiled in a study of Ad26.COV2.S vaccination and SARS-CoV-2 variants. Overall study: Ad26.COV2.S arm of COV1001 included the donor.

TCRdb keeps only in-frame clones here, not all; method: immunoSEQ multiplex PCR. The sample has about 350,000 clones, 85% seen once. Sample treatment: about 20 received Ad26.COV2.S at low or high dose, single or two shots; 5 received placebo; per-sample allocation not given. At day 63 after the first vaccine or placebo injection, samples were drawn. Material: peripheral blood, obtained in a trial of Ad26.COV2.S vaccine versus placebo. This clonotype was obtained from a person between 18 and 65 years old who received the Ad26.COV2.S COVID-19 vaccine or a placebo.

CDR3 sequence: CASSFRRSEEQFF. CDR3 coding DNA: TGTGCCAGCAGCTTTAGGCGGTCGGAGGAGCAGTTCTTC. This chain connects TRBV7-9 to TRBJ2-1; no reliable D call. The V end was cut by 3 bases, the J end by 10 bases, with 13 bases between. The CDR3 length is 13 residues. In germline, CDR1 is SEHNR, CDR2 FQNEAQ (reference sequence).